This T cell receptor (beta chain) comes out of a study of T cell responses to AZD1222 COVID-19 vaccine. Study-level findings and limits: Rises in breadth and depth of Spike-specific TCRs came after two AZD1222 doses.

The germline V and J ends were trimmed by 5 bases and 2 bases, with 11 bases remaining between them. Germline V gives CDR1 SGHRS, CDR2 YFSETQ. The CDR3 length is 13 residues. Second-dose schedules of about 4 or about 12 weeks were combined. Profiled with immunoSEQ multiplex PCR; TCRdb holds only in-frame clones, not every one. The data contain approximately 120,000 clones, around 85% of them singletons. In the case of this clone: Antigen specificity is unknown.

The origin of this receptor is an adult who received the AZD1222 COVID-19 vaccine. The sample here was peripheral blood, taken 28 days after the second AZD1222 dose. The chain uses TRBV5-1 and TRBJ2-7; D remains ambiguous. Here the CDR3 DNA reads TGCGCCAGCAGTTTCACAGATACCTACGAGCAGTACTTC. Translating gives CASSFTDTYEQYF.